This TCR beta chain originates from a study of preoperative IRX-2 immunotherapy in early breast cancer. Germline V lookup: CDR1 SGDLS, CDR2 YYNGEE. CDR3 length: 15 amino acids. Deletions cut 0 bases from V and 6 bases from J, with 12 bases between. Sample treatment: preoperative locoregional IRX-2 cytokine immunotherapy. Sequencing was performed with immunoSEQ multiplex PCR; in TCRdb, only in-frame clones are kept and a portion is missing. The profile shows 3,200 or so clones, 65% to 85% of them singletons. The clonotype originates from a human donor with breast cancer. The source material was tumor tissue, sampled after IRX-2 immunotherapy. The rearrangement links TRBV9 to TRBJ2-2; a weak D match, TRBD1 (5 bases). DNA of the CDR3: TGTGCCAGCAGCGTAGTTCAGGGTGCCCCCGGGGAGCTGTTTTTT. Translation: CASSVVQGAPGELFF.